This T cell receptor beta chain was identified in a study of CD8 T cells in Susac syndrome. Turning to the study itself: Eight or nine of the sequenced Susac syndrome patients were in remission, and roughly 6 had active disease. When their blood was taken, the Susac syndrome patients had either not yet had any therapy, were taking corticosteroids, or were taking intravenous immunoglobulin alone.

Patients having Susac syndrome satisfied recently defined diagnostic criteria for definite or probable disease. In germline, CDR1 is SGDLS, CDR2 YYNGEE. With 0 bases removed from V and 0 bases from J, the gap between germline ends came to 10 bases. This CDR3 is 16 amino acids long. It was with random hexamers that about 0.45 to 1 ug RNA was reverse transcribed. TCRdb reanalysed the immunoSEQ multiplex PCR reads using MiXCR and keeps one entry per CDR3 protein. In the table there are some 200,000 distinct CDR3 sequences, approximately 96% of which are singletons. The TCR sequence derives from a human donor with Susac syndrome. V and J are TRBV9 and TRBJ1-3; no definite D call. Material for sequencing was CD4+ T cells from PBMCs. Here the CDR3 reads CASSVDPRSSGNTIYF. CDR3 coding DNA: TGTGCCAGCAGCGTAGATCCGAGAAGCTCTGGAAACACCATATATTTT.